This T cell receptor beta chain is from a study of beta chain features in type 1 diabetes. Regarding the study as a whole: No resolution was reached here on whether HLA type influences TCRB rearrangement.

Germline CDR1 and CDR2: SEHNR and FQNEAQ (reference sequence). V was cut by 0 bases and J by 1 base, with 13 bases left in between. This CDR3 spans 16 amino acids. This clone showed up just a few times. The target antigen is unknown. Since all of the isolated RNA was reverse transcribed, expressed TCRB transcripts were what got sequenced. Using immunoSEQ multiplex PCR, the repertoire was profiled, and TCRdb retains in-frame clones only, with some absent. Among hundreds of thousands of clones listed, roughly a sixth were seen once. The origin of this receptor is a man aged 18 to 29 in good health. Sequencing input: naive CD4+ T cells from blood. V usage is TRBV7-9 and J usage is TRBJ2-7; D might be TRBD1 (6 bases). CDR3 nucleotide sequence: TGTGCCAGCAGCTTAGCGAGGCCAGGGGAGTCCTACGAGCAGTACTTC. It specifies CASSLARPGESYEQYF.